A single sample gave rise to the 30 T cell receptor beta chains below, sequenced in a study of beta chain features in type 1 diabetes. TCRB transcripts that were expressed got sequenced, as all of the isolated RNA had been reverse transcribed. Assay: immunoSEQ multiplex PCR; the TCRdb copy retains only in-frame clones and omits some. The table lists some 300,000 clones, about 8.5% of them singletons. Sequencing was performed on central memory CD4+ T cells from blood. These receptors were taken from a woman between 18 and 30 years old in good health.

This clone was picked up many times. CDR3 bases: TGTGCCAGCAGCAAAACCCAACGGGTCACAGATACGCAGTATTTT. Translating gives CASSKTQRVTDTQYF. The chain combines TRBV21-1 with TRBJ2-3; the DNA was not used to check the table's D call, TRBD2. TRBV21-1 represents a pseudogene. The CDR3 has 15 residues.

This sequence joins TRBV27 and TRBJ1-5; D is ambiguous. Trimming removed 5 bases at V and 6 bases at J, with 17 bases between. Germline V gene sequence: CDR1 MNHEY, CDR2 SMNVEV (reference sequence). The CDR3 totals 15 residues. The CDR3 coding sequence is TGTGCCAGCAGTCCCAATCACGATAGAAGTCAGCCCCAGCATTTT. The encoded protein is CASSPNHDRSQPQHF.

The chain combines TRBV14 with TRBJ1-4; tentative D call: TRBD1 (5 bases). Germline V gene lookup returns CDR1 SGHDN and CDR2 FVKESK. The CDR3 is 17 residues long. V was trimmed by 4 bases and J by 4 bases, leaving 19 bases between them. As DNA, the CDR3 is TGTGCCAGCAGCCTTGGAGGGGTTAGGCCAGTTAATGAAAAACTGTTTTTT. Translation: CASSLGGVRPVNEKLFF.

This rearrangement joins TRBV19 to TRBJ1-5; D may be TRBD1 (5 bases). CDR1 is LNHDA and CDR2 is SQIVND in the germline V gene (reference sequence). With 3 bases removed from V and 0 bases from J, the gap between germline ends came to 9 bases. The CDR3 has 15 amino acids. The CDR3 coding sequence is TGTGCCAGTAGTATCAAGGGGTATAGCAATCAGCCCCAGCATTTT. It yields the protein CASSIKGYSNQPQHF.

This chain joins TRBV18 and TRBJ1-2; D remains unclear. CDR1 is KGHSH and CDR2 is LQKENI in the germline V gene. The CDR3 runs to 14 residues. Trimming cost V 3 bases and J 3 bases, with 11 bases left between them. CDR3 coding DNA: TGTGCCAGCTCACCGCAGCAGACGGACTATGGCTACACCTTC. This translates into CASSPQQTDYGYTF.

The chain has TRBV7-2 and TRBJ2-7; D possibly corresponds to TRBD1 (6 bases). The CDR3 contains 13 residues. Germline-derived CDR1 and CDR2 are SGHTA and FQGNSA. V lost 0 bases and J 3 bases, leaving 6 bases between the germline ends. This CDR3 reads CASSLATGYEQYV. For the CDR3, the DNA is TGTGCCAGCAGCTTAGCGACAGGCTACGAGCAGTACGTC.

This clone was seen more than once but under ten times. The genes are TRBV7-9 and TRBJ1-5, with unresolved D. There are 15 residues in the CDR3. Germline loops: CDR1 SEHNR, CDR2 FQNEAQ (reference sequence). The V gene lost 1 base and the J gene lost 3 bases, with 10 bases spanning the gap. The CDR3 region is CASSLESGVNQPQHF. As DNA, the CDR3 is TGTGCCAGCAGCTTAGAGAGCGGGGTCAATCAGCCCCAGCATTTT.

This clone appeared many times. The V and J genes are TRBV7-2 and TRBJ1-4; TRBD1 is a possible D gene (5 bases). CDR1 is SGHTA and CDR2 is FQGNSA in the germline V gene. V was trimmed by 7 bases and J by 5 bases, leaving 17 bases between them. CDR3 length equals 15 residues. CDR3 DNA sequence: TGTGCCAGCACCCCGTGGGGGACGGTGAATGAAAAACTGTTTTTT. It yields the protein CASTPWGTVNEKLFF.

This clone showed up just a few times. The chain joins TRBV14 to TRBJ2-6; D perhaps matches TRBD2 (6 bases). CDR1 is SGHDN, CDR2 FVKESK, per germline. The V end was cut by 4 bases, the J end by 1 base, with 14 bases between. The CDR3 has 17 residues. The DNA for the CDR3 is TGTGCCAGCAGCCCCCGTAAGGGGACTTCTGGGGCCAACGTCCTGACTTTC. It codes for CASSPRKGTSGANVLTF.

The table lists this clone with many counts. The chain recombines TRBV28 with TRBJ1-1; D is undetermined. Deletions cut 6 bases from V and 1 base from J, with 12 bases between. The germline V gene encodes CDR1 MDHEN and CDR2 SYDVKM. The CDR3 has 14 amino acids. The CDR3 DNA reads as TGTGCCAGCAGCCCAAGGAGCGGGAACACTGAAGCTTTCTTT. This encodes CASSPRSGNTEAFF.

This clone was found a few times. This chain joins TRBV18 and TRBJ2-3; TRBD2 agrees at 8 bases. The CDR3 has 15 amino acids. CDR1 is KGHSH, CDR2 LQKENI, per germline. V lost 1 base, J lost 0 bases, and 0 bases stayed unmatched. The CDR3 protein is CASSPLAGSTDTQYF. The CDR3 bases are TGTGCCAGCTCACCACTAGCGGGAAGCACAGATACGCAGTATTTT.

In this sample, this clone turned up a few times. A much larger clone differs from this one at a single base, so this may be a read error. The rearrangement joins TRBV7-3 to TRBJ2-1; D may be TRBD1 (6 bases). The CDR3 totals 13 residues. CDR1 and CDR2 (germline): SGHTA, FQGTGA. The ends were cut back, 3 bases at V and 4 bases at J, with 7 bases in the middle. The CDR3 sequence is CASSLDRYNEQFF. The CDR3 nucleotides read TGTGCCAGCAGCTTGGACAGATACAATGAGCAGTTCTTC.

This clone was found a few times. CDR3 residues: CASSPQGPQHF. Here the CDR3 DNA reads TGTGCCAGCAGTCCCCAAGGGCCCCAGCATTTT. The chain is built from TRBV6-5 and TRBJ1-5, with D unresolved. CDR1 and CDR2 (germline): MNHEY, SVGAGI. This CDR3 contains 11 residues. The V and J ends lost 5 bases and 9 bases respectively, with 8 bases between them.

This clone was found a few times. V and J are TRBV30 and TRBJ2-3; no clear D. The CDR3 totals 13 residues. Trimming stripped 0 bases from V and 4 bases from J, with 8 bases between. From germline, CDR1 is GTSNPN and CDR2 SVGIG (reference sequence). The CDR3 loop is CAWSVVSPDTQYF. The CDR3, as DNA: TGTGCCTGGAGTGTAGTGAGCCCAGATACGCAGTATTTT. The full variable domain, completed using reference TRBV30 and TRBJ2-3, is SQTIHQWPATLVQPVGSPLSLECTVEGTSNPNLYWYRQAAGRGLQLLFYSVGIGQISSEVPQNLSASRPQDRQFILSSKKLLLSDSGFYLCAWSVVSPDTQYFGPGTRLTVL.

This clone was seen only a few times. The chain links TRBV4-2 to TRBJ2-5, with a possible D match to TRBD2 (6 bases). V was pared by 0 bases and J by 3 bases, with 11 bases between. The CDR3 covers 15 residues. CDR1 is LGHNA, CDR2 YNFKEQ, per germline. The CDR3 DNA is TGTGCCAGCAGCCAAGATGGAGTAGCGGAAGAGACCCAGTACTTC. Amino acid sequence: CASSQDGVAEETQYF.

The chain employs TRBV7-6 and TRBJ1-6; TRBD1 is a possible D gene (5 bases). Trimming shortened V by 5 bases and J by 0 bases, and 14 bases separated the two germline ends. CDR3 size: 17 residues. Germline CDR1 reads SGHVS; CDR2 reads FNYEAQ. CDR3 sequence reads: CASSLGPSSSYNSPLHF. The CDR3 nucleotides are TGTGCCAGCAGCCTGGGGCCGTCGAGCTCCTATAATTCACCCCTCCACTTT.

The chain joins TRBV18 to TRBJ1-4; D possibly corresponds to TRBD1 (5 bases). Germline loops: CDR1 KGHSH, CDR2 LQKENI. The CDR3 has 12 residues. Trimming cost V 3 bases and J 7 bases, with 6 bases left between them. The CDR3 loop is CASSPQGEKLFF. In DNA, the CDR3 is TGTGCCAGCTCACCTCAGGGTGAAAAACTGTTTTTT. Using reference TRBV18 and TRBJ1-4 for the parts outside the CDR3, the full variable domain is NAGVMQNPRHLVRRRGQEARLRCSPMKGHSHVYWYRQLPEEGLKFMVYLQKENIIDESGMPKERFSAEFPKEGPSILRIQQVVRGDSAAYFCASSPQGEKLFFGSGTQLSVL.

This clone was seen many times. The rearrangement uses TRBV4-2 and TRBJ2-1, with no clear D. The V and J ends lost 4 bases and 9 bases respectively, with 10 bases between them. The CDR3 is made up of 12 amino acids. The germline gives CDR1 LGHNA, CDR2 YNFKEQ. DNA of the CDR3: TGTGCCAGCAGCCCCCTGGGCGGTGAGCAGTTCTTC. Translating gives CASSPLGGEQFF.

The chain combines TRBV2 with TRBJ1-2; the D gene is possibly TRBD1 (5 bases). V was trimmed by 6 bases and J by 4 bases, leaving 15 bases between them. Per germline, CDR1 SNHLY and CDR2 FYNNEI. The CDR3 sequence is 14 residues long. CDR3 DNA sequence: TGTGCCAGCAGCCCCCACGGGGGAAGCTATGGCTACACCTTC. It specifies CASSPHGGSYGYTF. The full variable domain, completed using reference TRBV2 and TRBJ1-2, is EPEVTQTPSHQVTQMGQEVILRCVPISNHLYFYWYRQILGQKVEFLVSFYNNEISEKSEIFDDQFSVERPDGSNFTLKIRSTKLEDSAMYFCASSPHGGSYGYTFGSGTRLTVV.

This clone was seen more than once but under ten times. The rearrangement uses TRBV30 and TRBJ2-3; 7 bases fit TRBD2. The CDR3 is 16 amino acids. CDR1 and CDR2 (germline): GTSNPN, SVGIG (reference sequence). With 3 bases clipped from V and 0 bases from J, the junction kept 9 bases outside the gene matches. The CDR3 is CAWRPLGSGSTDTQYF. In DNA form, the CDR3 reads TGTGCCTGGAGGCCACTAGGTAGCGGGAGCACAGATACGCAGTATTTT.

The rearrangement uses TRBV4-3 and TRBJ1-3, with 9 bases aligning to TRBD1. CDR3 length equals 17 residues. Germline trimming cut 1 base from V and 3 bases from J; bases unmatched to any gene: 7. From germline, CDR1 is LGHNA and CDR2 YSLEER. The CDR3 spells CASSQGATGGRGNTIYF. In DNA form, the CDR3 reads TGCGCCAGCAGCCAAGGGGCAACAGGGGGCCGTGGAAACACCATATATTTT.

In this sample, this clone turned up a few times. The chain couples TRBV29-1 to TRBJ2-3; the match to TRBD2 covers 11 bases. V dropped 3 bases and J dropped 7; count of bases not matched to a gene: 6. The CDR3 is 14 amino acids. Germline-derived CDR1 and CDR2 are SQVTM and ANQGSEA. The CDR3 sequence is CSVEPGTSGYTQYF. Here the CDR3 DNA reads TGCAGCGTTGAGCCCGGGACTAGCGGATATACGCAGTATTTT.

This chain's CDR3 is CASSLRDSNEQFF. The CDR3 DNA reads as TGTGCCAGCAGCCTCCGGGACAGCAATGAGCAGTTCTTC. The chain employs TRBV13 and TRBJ2-1; TRBD1 agrees at 7 bases. Looked up from germline, CDR1 is PRHDT and CDR2 is FYEKMQ (reference sequence). Trimming took 5 bases from V and 6 from J; bases not matched to a gene: 4. The CDR3 runs 13 residues.

The chain joins TRBV6-5 to TRBJ2-3; no definite D call. The CDR3 is 15 amino acids. Germline V gene lookup returns CDR1 MNHEY and CDR2 SVGAGI. Trimming removed 5 bases at V and 3 bases at J, with 15 bases between. CDR3 sequence reads: CASSRHQLSTDTQYF. The CDR3 DNA reads TGTGCCAGCAGTAGACACCAGCTATCAACAGATACGCAGTATTTT.

For the CDR3, the DNA is TGTGCCAGCAGCCACACTAGCGGGGGGGCCGGTGAGCAGTTCTTC. This codes for CASSHTSGGAGEQFF. This rearrangement joins TRBV4-2 to TRBJ2-1, with 13 bases fitting TRBD2. The CDR3 has 15 residues. Germline trimming cut 3 bases from V and 9 bases from J; bases unmatched to any gene: 5. The germline gives CDR1 LGHNA, CDR2 YNFKEQ.

This clone has ten or more counts. The V call is TRBV7-8, the J call TRBJ2-5; the D gene is possibly TRBD2 (6 bases). V was pared by 1 base and J by 5 bases, with 14 bases between. The length of the CDR3 is 15 residues. Germline CDR1 is SGHVS and CDR2 is FQNEAQ. DNA for the CDR3: TGTGCCAGCAGCTTAGTTCCGGGGGACGGGGAGACCCAGTACTTC. This translates into CASSLVPGDGETQYF. The full variable domain, rest sourced from reference TRBV7-8 and TRBJ2-5, is GAGVSQSPRYKVAKRGQDVALRCDPISGHVSLFWYQQALGQGPEFLTYFQNEAQLDKSGLPSDRFFAERPEGSVSTLKIQRTQQEDSAVYLCASSLVPGDGETQYFGPGTRLLVL.

V usage is TRBV2 and J usage is TRBJ2-2; D is possibly TRBD2 (5 bases). The CDR3 covers 15 residues. V lost 2 bases to trimming and J lost 8 bases, with 15 bases between them. The germline CDR1 and CDR2 sequences are SNHLY and FYNNEI. CDR3 amino acids: CASSERGALAGELFF. The CDR3 coding sequence is TGTGCCAGCAGTGAACGGGGTGCGTTAGCAGGGGAGCTGTTTTTT.

The rearrangement joins TRBV16 to TRBJ1-3; unclear D gene. V was cut by 0 bases and J by 5 bases, with 5 bases left in between. Per the germline V gene, CDR1 is KGHSY and CDR2 is FQNENV. CDR3 length: 13 residues. CDR3 DNA: TGTGCCAGCAGCCAATCGCAAAGAAACACCATATATTTT. The encoded protein is CASSQSQRNTIYF.

The chain employs TRBV5-1 and TRBJ1-2, with D maybe TRBD1 (5 bases). The germline gives CDR1 SGHRS, CDR2 YFSETQ. The V end was cut by 0 bases, the J end by 4 bases, with 10 bases between. The CDR3 is made up of 14 amino acids. The CDR3 DNA sequence: TGCGCCAGCAGCTTGGGACAGAGTCCCTATGGCTACACCTTC. This sequence encodes CASSLGQSPYGYTF.

There are many counts of this clone. The V gene is TRBV6-4, the J gene TRBJ1-2; D unclear. CDR1 and CDR2 (germline): MRHNA, SNTAGT. The V and J ends lost 0 bases and 8 bases respectively, with 10 bases between them. CDR3 size: 13 residues. Here the CDR3 DNA reads TGTGCCAGCAGTGACTCATTGGGTAGCGGCTACACCTTC. It specifies CASSDSLGSGYTF.